A selection of T cell receptor beta chains follows, all from one sample in a study of cytomegalovirus exposure and HLA in healthy donors. Some clones are missing from TCRdb's copy, which holds only in-frame ones; the method was immunoSEQ multiplex PCR. There are about 160,000 clones in the sample; about 80% occur only once, and about 4.7% lies in the top ten. Sequencing was performed on PBMCs. These TCRs come from a man between 25 and 39 years old in good health and CMV-seronegative. Both conserved end residues are part of each CDR3. Fields, in order: clone size, J gene, V gene, CDR3 protein. Expanded clones get a size class; other rows say once, few or many, or leave the size out.

>-|TRBJ2-5|TRBV11-1
CASSRRQGAETQYF
>few|TRBJ1-2|TRBV29-1
CSARQGNYGYTF
>-|TRBJ2-7|TRBV7-8
CASSLGGGTYEQYF
>once|TRBJ1-2|TRBV6-6
CASSSPRDGYTF
>-|TRBJ1-1|TRBV29-1
CSVEGTHSEKAFF
>-|TRBJ2-1|TRBV11-2
CASSLGGSGNEQFF
>-|TRBJ1-4|TRBV18
CASSYGQGIPNEKLFF
>-|TRBJ2-5|TRBV9
CASSVESGTTQETQYF
>once|TRBJ2-7|TRBV28
CASIRGNSYEQYF
>-|TRBJ1-1|TRBV19
CASSIINQGFTEAFF
>-|TRBJ2-7|TRBV7-2
CASSEADSLIYEQYF
>-|TRBJ2-2|TRBV28
CASSLAQGRRGQTGELFF
>few|TRBJ2-3|TRBV4-3
CASSQEDQGTDTQYF
>-|TRBJ1-2|TRBV30
CAWSVGRDSYGYTF
>-|TRBJ2-7|TRBV19
CASSLAVSYEQYF
>-|TRBJ2-2|TRBV19
CASSLRLAGGAGELFF
>-|TRBJ2-7|TRBV7-9
CSSSLKTGRPYEQYF
>-|-|TRBV27
CASSYLAGVNEQYF
>-|TRBJ1-1|TRBV27
CASSFTGATEAFF
>-|TRBJ2-7|TRBV7-6
CASSSRDRGYEQYF
>-|TRBJ2-5|TRBV7-2
CASSPRTGTETQYF
>-|TRBJ1-2|TRBV4-1
CASSQGLLGGYGYTF
>-|TRBJ1-1|TRBV7-9
CASSTRRADSNTEAFF
>-|TRBJ1-2|TRBV7-9
CASSLELADYTF
>-|TRBJ2-1|TRBV7-3
CASSLLSGGGYNEQFF
>-|TRBJ2-1|TRBV28
CASSSGLAPYNEQFF
>-|TRBJ2-5|TRBV28
CASSGELAGFRETQYF
>-|TRBJ2-7|TRBV18
CASSPPEGTGYYEQYF